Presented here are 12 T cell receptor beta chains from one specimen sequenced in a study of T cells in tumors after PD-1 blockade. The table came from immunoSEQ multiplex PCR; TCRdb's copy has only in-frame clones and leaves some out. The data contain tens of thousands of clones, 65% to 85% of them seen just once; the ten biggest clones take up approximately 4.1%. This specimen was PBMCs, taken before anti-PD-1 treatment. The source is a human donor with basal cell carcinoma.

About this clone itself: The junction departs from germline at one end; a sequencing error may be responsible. The CDR3 DNA reads as TGTGCCAGCAATGAAGCGGGAACGGTAGCTTTCTTT. Its translation: CASNEAGTVAFF. V and J are TRBV2 and TRBJ1-1; D not certain. This CDR3 is built from 12 residues. Germline V CDR1 and CDR2: SNHLY, FYNNEI.

Here the CDR3 DNA reads TGCAGCGTGAGTAATGATGGTGAGCAGTTCTTC. Its protein is CSVSNDGEQFF. This sequence joins TRBV29-1 and TRBJ2-1; no firm D call. With 6 bases removed from V and 9 bases from J, the gap between germline ends came to 12 bases. The germline V gene has CDR1 SQVTM and CDR2 ANQGSEA. This CDR3 spans 11 amino acids.

CDR3 protein: CASSLGASGAGETQYF. The CDR3 DNA sequence: TGTGCCAGCAGCTTGGGGGCTAGCGGGGCGGGGGAGACCCAGTACTTC. V gene TRBV5-6 combines with J gene TRBJ2-5, with 9 bases that match TRBD2. The germline V gene encodes CDR1 SGHDT and CDR2 YYEEEE. V lost 0 bases to trimming and J lost 5 bases; unmatched junction nucleotides: 8. CDR3 length: 16 residues.

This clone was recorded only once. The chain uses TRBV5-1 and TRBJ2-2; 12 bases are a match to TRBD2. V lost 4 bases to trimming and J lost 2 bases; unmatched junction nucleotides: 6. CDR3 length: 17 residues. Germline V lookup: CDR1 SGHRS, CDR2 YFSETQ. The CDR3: CASSLASGGANTGELFF. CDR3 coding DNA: TGCGCCAGCAGCCTAGCTAGCGGGGGGGCCAACACCGGGGAGCTGTTTTTT.

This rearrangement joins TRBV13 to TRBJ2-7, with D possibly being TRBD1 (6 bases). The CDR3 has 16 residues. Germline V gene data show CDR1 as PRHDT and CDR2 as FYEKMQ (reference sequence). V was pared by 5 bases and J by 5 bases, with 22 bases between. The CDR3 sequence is CASSLAPGQLLHEQYF. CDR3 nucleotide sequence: TGTGCCAGCAGCCTAGCTCCGGGACAACTCTTACACGAGCAGTACTTC.

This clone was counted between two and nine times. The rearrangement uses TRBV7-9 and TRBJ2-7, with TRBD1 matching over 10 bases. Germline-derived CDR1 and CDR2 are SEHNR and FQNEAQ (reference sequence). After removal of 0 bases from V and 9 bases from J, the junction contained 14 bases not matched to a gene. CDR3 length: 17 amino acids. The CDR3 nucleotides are TGTGCCAGCAGCTTAGCCCTCCAGGTGGGACAGGGGTCGAGGCAGTACTTC. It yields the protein CASSLALQVGQGSRQYF.

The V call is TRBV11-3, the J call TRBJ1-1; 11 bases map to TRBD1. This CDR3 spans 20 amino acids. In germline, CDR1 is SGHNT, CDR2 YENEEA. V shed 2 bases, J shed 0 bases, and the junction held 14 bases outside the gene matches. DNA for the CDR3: TGTGCCAGCAGCTTATATATCCGGACAGGGGGCCCATTCCTGAACACTGAAGCTTTCTTT. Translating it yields CASSLYIRTGGPFLNTEAFF.

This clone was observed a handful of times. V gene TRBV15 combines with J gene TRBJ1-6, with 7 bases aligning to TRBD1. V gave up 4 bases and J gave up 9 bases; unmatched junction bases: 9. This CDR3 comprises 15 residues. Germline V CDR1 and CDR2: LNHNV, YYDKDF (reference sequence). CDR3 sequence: CATSIQTGSSSPLHF. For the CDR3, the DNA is TGTGCCACCAGCATTCAGACAGGGAGTAGTTCACCCCTCCACTTT.

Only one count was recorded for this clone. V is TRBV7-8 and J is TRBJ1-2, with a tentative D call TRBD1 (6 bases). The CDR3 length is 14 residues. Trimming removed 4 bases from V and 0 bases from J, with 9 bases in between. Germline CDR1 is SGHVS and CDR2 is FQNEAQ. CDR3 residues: CASSSTGANYGYTF. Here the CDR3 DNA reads TGTGCCAGCAGCTCGACAGGCGCTAACTATGGCTACACCTTC.

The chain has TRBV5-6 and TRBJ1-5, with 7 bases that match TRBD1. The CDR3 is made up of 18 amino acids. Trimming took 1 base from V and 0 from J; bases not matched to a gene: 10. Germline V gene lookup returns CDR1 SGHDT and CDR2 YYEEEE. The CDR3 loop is CASSLFGQETYSNQPQHF. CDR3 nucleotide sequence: TGTGCCAGCAGCTTGTTCGGACAGGAGACATATAGCAATCAGCCCCAGCATTTT.

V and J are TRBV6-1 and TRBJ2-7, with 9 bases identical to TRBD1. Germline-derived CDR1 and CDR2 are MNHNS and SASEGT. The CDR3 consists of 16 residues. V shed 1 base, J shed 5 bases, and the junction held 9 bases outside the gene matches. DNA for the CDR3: TGTGCCAGCAGTGAAGGTTCGAGACAGGGGGTGAACGAGCAGTACTTC. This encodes CASSEGSRQGVNEQYF.

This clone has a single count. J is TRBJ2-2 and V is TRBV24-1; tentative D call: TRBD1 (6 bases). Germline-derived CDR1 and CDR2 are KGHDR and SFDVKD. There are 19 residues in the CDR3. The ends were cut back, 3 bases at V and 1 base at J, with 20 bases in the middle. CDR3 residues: CATSDPIPRTARNTGELFF. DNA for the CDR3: TGTGCCACCAGTGATCCTATTCCCCGGACAGCCCGGAACACCGGGGAGCTGTTTTTT.